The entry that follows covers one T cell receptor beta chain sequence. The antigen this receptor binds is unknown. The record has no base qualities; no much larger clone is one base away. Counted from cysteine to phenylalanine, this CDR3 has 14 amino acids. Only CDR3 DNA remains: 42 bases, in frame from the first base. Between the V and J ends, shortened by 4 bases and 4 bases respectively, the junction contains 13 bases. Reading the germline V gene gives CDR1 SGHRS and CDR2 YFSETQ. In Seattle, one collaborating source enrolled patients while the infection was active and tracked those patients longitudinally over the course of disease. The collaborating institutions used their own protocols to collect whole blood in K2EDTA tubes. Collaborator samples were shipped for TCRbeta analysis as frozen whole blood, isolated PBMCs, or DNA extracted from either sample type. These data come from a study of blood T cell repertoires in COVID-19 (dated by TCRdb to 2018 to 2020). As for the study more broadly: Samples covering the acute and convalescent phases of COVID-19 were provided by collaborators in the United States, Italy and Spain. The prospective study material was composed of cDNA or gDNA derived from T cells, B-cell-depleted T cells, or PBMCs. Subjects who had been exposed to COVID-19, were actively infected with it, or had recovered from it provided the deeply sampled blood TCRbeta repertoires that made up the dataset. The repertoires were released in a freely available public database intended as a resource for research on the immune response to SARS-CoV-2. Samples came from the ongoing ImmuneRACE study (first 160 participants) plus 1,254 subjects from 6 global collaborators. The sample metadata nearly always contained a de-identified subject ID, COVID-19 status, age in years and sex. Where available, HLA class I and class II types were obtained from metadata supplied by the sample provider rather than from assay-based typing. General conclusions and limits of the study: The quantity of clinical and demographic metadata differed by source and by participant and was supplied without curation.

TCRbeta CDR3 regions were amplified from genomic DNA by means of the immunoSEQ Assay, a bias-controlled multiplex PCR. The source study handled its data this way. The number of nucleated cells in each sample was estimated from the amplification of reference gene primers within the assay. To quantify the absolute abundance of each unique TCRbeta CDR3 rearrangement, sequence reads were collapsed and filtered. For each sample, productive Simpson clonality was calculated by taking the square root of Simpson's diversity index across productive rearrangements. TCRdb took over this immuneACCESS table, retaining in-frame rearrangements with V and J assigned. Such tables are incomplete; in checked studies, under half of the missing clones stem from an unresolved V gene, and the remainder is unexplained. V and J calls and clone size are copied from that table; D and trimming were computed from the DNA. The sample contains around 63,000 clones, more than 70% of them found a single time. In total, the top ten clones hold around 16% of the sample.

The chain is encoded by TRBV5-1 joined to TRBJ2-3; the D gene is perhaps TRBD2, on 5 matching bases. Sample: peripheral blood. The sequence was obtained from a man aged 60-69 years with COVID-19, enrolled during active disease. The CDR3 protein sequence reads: CASSRADRADTQYF. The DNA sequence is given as TGCGCCAGCAGCAGAGCGGATCGGGCAGATACGCAGTATTTT.